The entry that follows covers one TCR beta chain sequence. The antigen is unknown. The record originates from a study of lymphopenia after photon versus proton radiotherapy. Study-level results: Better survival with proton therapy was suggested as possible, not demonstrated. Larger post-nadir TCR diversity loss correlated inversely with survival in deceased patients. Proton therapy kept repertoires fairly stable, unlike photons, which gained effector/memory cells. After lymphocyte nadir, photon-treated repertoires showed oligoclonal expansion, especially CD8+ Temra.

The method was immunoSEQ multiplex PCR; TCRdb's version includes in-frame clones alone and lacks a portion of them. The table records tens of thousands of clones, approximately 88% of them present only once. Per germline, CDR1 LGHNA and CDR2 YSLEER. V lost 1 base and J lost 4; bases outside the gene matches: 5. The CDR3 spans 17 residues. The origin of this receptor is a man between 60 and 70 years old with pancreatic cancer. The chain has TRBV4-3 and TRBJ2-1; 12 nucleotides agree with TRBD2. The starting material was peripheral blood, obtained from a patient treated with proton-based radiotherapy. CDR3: CASSQARTSGTYNEQFF. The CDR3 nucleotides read TGCGCCAGCAGCCAAGCTAGGACTAGCGGGACTTACAATGAGCAGTTCTTC.